This T cell receptor beta chain was sequenced during a study of T-cell memory formation after mild COVID-19 (dated by TCRdb to the early 2020s). Regarding the complete study: TCR sequence clusters from the two donors were largely donor specific. Longitudinal TCRalpha and TCRbeta repertoire sequencing tracked T-cell clones expanding and contracting after mild COVID-19 in a couple of donors. Two young, previously healthy adult volunteers made up the cohort, one male and one female. Results and caveats for the whole study, not just this receptor: Contracting CD4+ clones were located mainly in the CM and EM memory subsets, whereas CD8+ clones were found to be enriched in EMRA. From day 15 to 85, contracting clones showed balanced CD4/CD8 phenotypes, whereas a second wave of clones that expanded from day 15 to 37 leaned towards CD4+. Whether the second-wave clones peaking on day 37 were SARS-CoV-2 specific was not confirmed. The study covered only a couple of mild cases, and larger cohorts including severe cases with pre-infection samples were considered necessary. Some responding clones were detected in pre-infection memory, suggesting pre-existing cross-reactive memory T cells joined the SARS-CoV-2 response.

The CDR3 covers 15 residues, taking in both the cysteine and the phenylalanine. Only the CDR3 DNA is retained, 45 bases long and in frame from the first base. At the junction V is shortened by 5 bases and J by 2 bases, with 15 bases in between. PBMCs were isolated by Ficoll-Paque density gradient centrifugation. On this clonotype itself: Its binding antigen is unknown. Per-nucleotide qualities are absent, and no much larger clonotype sits a single base away.

Sequenced on an Illumina NovaSeq 6000. cDNA libraries for TCRalpha and TCRbeta were prepared by 5'RACE using constant-segment primers, with sample barcodes and unique molecular identifiers added. Trizol reagent was used to extract RNA from every sample. The libraries were amplified in two PCR steps, and the second step added a second sample barcode and Illumina TruSeq adapters. Sequencing of the libraries was done on an Illumina NovaSeq, producing 2 x 150 bp paired-end reads. The study's processing was this. Reads were demultiplexed and collapsed into UMI-guided consensus sequences with migec v1.2.7. Using mixcr v2.1.11, the UMI consensuses were aligned to TRA and TRB V and J templates and assembled into clonotypes. Clonotypes were classified as expanded or contracted when called significant by both edgeR and NoisET, with noise models trained on biological replicates. For edgeR calls, a false discovery rate-adjusted p below 0.01 and a log2 fold-change threshold of 1 were applied. As an exploratory analysis of dynamics, max-normalized trajectories of the 1000 most abundant clonotypes were examined with PCA combined with hierarchical clustering. Separately sequenced CD4+ and CD8+ repertoires were used to assign a CD4 or CD8 phenotype to each responding clone. The raw public reads went through TCRdb reprocessing: fastp at Q25, MiXCR clone calling, in-frame beta chains kept. CDR3 protein duplicates are merged, each entry listing the most common genes and DNA. The V and J calls come from TCRdb's annotation, not from the publication. Here the sample has around 500,000 distinct CDR3 sequences; over 15% occur a single time. The ten largest clones add up to about 12% of the sample.

Sample: PBMCs or a T cell subset sorted from them (not recorded which). In this chain, TRBV12-3 or TRBV12-4 is recombined with TRBJ1-2; a tentative D call is TRBD1 (5 bases match). The TCR was taken from an adult woman who had mild COVID-19 (a few samples of this study predate the infection). The sample titles of this study are shuffled in the database, so cell type and time point are left out; the donor was told from shared clones. The sequence in DNA is TGTGCCAGCAGTGTGACCCCCGGGACCAACTATGGCTACACCTTC. Its translation is CASSVTPGTNYGYTF.